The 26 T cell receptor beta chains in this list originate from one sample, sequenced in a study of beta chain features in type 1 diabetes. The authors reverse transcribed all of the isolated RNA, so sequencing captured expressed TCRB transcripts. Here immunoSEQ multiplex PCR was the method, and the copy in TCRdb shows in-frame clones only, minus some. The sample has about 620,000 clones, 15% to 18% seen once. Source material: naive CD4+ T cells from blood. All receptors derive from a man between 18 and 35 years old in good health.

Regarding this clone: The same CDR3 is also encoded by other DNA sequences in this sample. CDR3 in amino acids: CASSVVGTPNTGELFF. The CDR3 coding sequence is TGTGCCAGCAGCGTAGTGGGCACTCCCAACACCGGGGAGCTGTTTTTT. The chain carries TRBV9 and TRBJ2-2; the D is unclear. CDR1 and CDR2 (germline): SGDLS, YYNGEE. The CDR3 length is 16 residues. The V gene lost 0 bases and the J gene lost 2 bases, with 11 bases spanning the gap. Full variable domain (outside the CDR3, taken from reference TRBV9 and TRBJ2-2): DSGVTQTPKHLITATGQRVTLRCSPRSGDLSVYWYQQSLDQGLQFLIQYYNGEERAKGNILERFSAQQFPDLHSELNLSSLELGDSALYFCASSVVGTPNTGELFFGEGSRLTVL.

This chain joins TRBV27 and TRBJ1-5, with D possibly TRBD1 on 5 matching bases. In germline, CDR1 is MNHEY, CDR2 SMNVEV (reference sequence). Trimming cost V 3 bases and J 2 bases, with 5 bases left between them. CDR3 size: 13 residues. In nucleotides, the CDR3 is TGTGCCAGCAGTTTGGGGCGCAATCAGCCCCAGCATTTT. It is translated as CASSLGRNQPQHF.

CDR3 in DNA: TGTGCCAGCCTAGCGGGAGGGAGGCCAGATACGCAGTATTTT. Amino acid sequence: CASLAGGRPDTQYF. V and J are TRBV5-4 and TRBJ2-3; 12 bases line up with TRBD2. Per the germline V gene, CDR1 is SGHNT and CDR2 is YYREEE (reference sequence). Trimming cost V 7 bases and J 4 bases; bases outside gene matches: 4. CDR3 length equals 14 residues.

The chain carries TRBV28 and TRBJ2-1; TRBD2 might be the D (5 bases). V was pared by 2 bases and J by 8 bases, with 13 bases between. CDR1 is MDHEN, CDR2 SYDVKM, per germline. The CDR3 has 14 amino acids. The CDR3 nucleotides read TGTGCCAGCAGTTTAATAGGTACTAGGGATGAGCAGTTCTTC. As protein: CASSLIGTRDEQFF.

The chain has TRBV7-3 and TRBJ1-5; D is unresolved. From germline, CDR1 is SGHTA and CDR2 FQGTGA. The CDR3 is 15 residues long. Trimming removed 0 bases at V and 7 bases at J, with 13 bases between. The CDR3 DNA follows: TGTGCCAGCAGCTTAACGCGGGGTGACTCCCAGCCCCAGCATTTT. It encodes CASSLTRGDSQPQHF.

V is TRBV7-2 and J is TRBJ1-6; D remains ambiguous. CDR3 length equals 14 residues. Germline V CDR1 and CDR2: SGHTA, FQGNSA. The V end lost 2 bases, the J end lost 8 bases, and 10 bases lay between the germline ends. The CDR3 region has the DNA TGTGCCAGCAGCTTAAAGGGTACTGATTCACCCCTCCACTTT. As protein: CASSLKGTDSPLHF.

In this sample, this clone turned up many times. The CDR3 here is CAISDINEQFF. CDR3 nucleotide sequence: TGTGCCATCAGTGATATCAATGAGCAGTTCTTC. The rearrangement joins TRBV10-3 to TRBJ2-1; no clear D gene. Per the germline V gene, CDR1 is ENHRY and CDR2 is SYGVKD. V was trimmed by 3 bases and J by 6 bases, leaving 3 bases between them. The CDR3 length is 11 residues.

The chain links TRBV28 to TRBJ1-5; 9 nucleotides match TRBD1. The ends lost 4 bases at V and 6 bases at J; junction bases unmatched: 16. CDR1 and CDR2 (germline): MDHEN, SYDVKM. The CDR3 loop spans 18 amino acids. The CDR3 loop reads CASSSITTGTGSLQPQHF. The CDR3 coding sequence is TGTGCCAGCAGTTCGATTACCACCGGGACAGGGAGCCTTCAGCCCCAGCATTTT.

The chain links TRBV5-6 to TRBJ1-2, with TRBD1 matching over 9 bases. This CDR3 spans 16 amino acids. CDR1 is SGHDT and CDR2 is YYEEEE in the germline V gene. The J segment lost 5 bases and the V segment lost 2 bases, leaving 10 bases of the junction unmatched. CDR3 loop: CASSLGQPGQGYGYTF. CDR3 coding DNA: TGTGCCAGCAGCTTAGGTCAGCCGGGACAGGGTTATGGCTACACCTTC.

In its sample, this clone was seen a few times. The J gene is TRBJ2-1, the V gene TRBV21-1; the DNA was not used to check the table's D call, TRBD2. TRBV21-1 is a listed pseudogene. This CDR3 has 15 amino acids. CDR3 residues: CASSKSAGGYNEQFF. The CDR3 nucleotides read TGTGCCAGCAGCAAATCGGCGGGTGGATACAATGAGCAGTTCTTC.

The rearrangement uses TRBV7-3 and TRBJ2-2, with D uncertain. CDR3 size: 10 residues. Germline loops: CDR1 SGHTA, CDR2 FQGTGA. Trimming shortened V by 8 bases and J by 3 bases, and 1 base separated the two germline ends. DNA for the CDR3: TGTGCCAGCCACACCGGGGAGCTGTTTTTT. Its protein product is CASHTGELFF. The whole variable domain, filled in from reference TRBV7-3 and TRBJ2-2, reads GAGVSQTPSNKVTEKGKYVELRCDPISGHTALYWYRQSLGQGPEFLIYFQGTGAADDSGLPNDRFFAVRPEGSVSTLKIQRTERGDSAVYLCASHTGELFFGEGSRLTVL.

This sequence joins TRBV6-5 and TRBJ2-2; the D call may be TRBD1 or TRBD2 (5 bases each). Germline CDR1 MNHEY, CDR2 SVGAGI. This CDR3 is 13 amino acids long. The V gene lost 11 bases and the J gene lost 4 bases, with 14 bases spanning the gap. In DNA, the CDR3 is TGTGCCGGGGGTTGGACGGGCACCGGGGAGCTGTTTTTT. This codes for CAGGWTGTGELFF.

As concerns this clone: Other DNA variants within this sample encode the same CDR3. CDR3 bases: TGTGCCAGCAGCGTCGGCACCGGGGAGCTGTTTTTT. Encoded protein: CASSVGTGELFF. The chain combines TRBV9 with TRBJ2-2; D not resolved. Between the trimmed V and J ends, which lost 2 bases and 4 bases, there was a span of 3 bases. CDR1 and CDR2 from the germline V gene are SGDLS and YYNGEE. CDR3 size: 12 residues.

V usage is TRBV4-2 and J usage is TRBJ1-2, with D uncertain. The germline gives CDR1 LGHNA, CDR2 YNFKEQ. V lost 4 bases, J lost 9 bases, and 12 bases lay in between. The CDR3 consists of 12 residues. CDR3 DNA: TGTGCCAGCAGCCCCACCAAGGGATGCTACACCTTC. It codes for CASSPTKGCYTF.

The chain's CDR3 is CASSLRQGDEQYF. The CDR3 DNA follows: TGTGCCAGCAGCCTCCGACAGGGGGACGAGCAGTACTTC. The chain couples TRBV9 to TRBJ2-7; TRBD1 matches at 9 bases. The V and J ends lost 4 bases and 5 bases, in that order; junction bases with no gene match: 4. CDR3 length equals 13 residues. In germline, CDR1 is SGDLS, CDR2 YYNGEE.

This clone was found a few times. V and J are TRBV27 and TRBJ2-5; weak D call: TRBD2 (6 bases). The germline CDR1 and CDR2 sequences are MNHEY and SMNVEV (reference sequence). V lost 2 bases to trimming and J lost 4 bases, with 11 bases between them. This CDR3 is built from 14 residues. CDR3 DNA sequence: TGTGCCAGCAGTTTACGTACGCGGGGAGAGACCCAGTACTTC. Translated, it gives CASSLRTRGETQYF.

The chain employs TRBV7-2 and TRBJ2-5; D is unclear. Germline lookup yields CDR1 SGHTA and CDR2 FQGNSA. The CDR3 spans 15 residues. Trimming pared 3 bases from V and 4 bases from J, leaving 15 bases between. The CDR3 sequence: CASSFNPGPGETQYF. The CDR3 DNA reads TGTGCCAGCAGCTTTAACCCGGGTCCGGGAGAGACCCAGTACTTC.

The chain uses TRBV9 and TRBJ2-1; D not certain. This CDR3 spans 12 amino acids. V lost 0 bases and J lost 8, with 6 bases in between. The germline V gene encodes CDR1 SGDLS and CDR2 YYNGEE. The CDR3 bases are TGTGCCAGCAGCGTAGGCACCGATGAGCAGTTCTTC. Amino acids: CASSVGTDEQFF.

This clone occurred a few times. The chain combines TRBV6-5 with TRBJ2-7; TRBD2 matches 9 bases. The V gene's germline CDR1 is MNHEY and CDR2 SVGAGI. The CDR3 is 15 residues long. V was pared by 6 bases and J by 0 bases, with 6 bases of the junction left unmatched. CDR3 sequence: CASRSLAGSSYEQYF. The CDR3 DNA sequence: TGTGCCAGCAGATCCCTAGCGGGGAGCTCCTACGAGCAGTACTTC.

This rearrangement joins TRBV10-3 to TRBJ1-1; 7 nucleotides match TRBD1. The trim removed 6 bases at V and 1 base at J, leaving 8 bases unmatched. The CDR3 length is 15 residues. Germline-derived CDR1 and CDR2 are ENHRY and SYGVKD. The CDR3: CAIRKTGDPNTEAFF. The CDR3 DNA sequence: TGTGCCATCAGGAAAACAGGGGACCCGAACACTGAAGCTTTCTTT.

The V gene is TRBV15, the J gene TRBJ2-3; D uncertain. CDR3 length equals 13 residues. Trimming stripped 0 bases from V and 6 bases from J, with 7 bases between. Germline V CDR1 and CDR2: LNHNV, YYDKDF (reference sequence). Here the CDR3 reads CATSRDRPDTQYF. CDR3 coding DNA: TGTGCCACCAGCAGAGACAGACCTGATACGCAGTATTTT.

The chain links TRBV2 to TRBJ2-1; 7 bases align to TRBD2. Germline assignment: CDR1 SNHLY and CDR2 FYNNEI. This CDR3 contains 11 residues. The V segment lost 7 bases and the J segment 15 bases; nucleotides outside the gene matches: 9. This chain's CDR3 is CASTPSGTRFF. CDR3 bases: TGTGCCAGCACCCCTAGCGGTACCCGGTTCTTC.

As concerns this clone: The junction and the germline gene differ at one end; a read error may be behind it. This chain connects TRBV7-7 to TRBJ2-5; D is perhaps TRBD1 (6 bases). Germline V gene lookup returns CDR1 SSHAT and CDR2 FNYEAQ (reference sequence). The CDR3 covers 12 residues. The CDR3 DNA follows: TGTGCTAGCAGCGGACAGACGGAGACCCAGTACTTC. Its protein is CASSGQTETQYF.

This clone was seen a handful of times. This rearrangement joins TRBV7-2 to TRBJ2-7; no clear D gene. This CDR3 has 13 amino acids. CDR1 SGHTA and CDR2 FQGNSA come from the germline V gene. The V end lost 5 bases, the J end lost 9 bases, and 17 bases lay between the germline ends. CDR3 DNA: TGTGCCAGCAGCCCCCAAACGGGCTTCGTGCAGTACTTC. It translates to CASSPQTGFVQYF.

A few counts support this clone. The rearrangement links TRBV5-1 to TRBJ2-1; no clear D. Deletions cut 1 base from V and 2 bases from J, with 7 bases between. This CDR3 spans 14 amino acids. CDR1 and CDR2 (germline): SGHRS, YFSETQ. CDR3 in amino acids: CASSLSEAYNEQFF. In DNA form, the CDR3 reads TGCGCCAGCAGCTTGAGCGAAGCCTACAATGAGCAGTTCTTC. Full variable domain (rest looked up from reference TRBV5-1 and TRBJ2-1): KAGVTQTPRYLIKTRGQQVTLSCSPISGHRSVSWYQQTPGQGLQFLFEYFSETQRNKGNFPGRFSGRQFSNSRSEMNVSTLELGDSALYLCASSLSEAYNEQFFGPGTRLTVL.

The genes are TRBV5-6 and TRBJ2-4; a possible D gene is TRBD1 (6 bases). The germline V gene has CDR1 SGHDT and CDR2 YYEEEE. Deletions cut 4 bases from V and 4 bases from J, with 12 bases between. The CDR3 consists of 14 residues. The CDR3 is CASSNKGEKNIQYF. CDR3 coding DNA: TGTGCCAGCAGCAACAAGGGGGAAAAAAACATTCAGTACTTC. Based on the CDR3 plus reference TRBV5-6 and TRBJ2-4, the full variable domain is DAGVTQSPTHLIKTRGQQVTLRCSPKSGHDTVSWYQQALGQGPQFIFQYYEEEERQRGNFPDRFSGHQFPNYSSELNVNALLLGDSALYLCASSNKGEKNIQYFGAGTRLSVL.